One sample yielded the 30 T cell receptor beta chains listed below, sequenced in a study of shared clonotypes between healthy human individuals. TCRdb keeps only in-frame clones here, not all; method: immunoSEQ multiplex PCR. Found here are about 660,000 clones, about 74% of them singletons; the top ten hold over 1.5%. What was sequenced was memory CD4+ T cells sorted from blood. Subset described: CD45RA-negative fraction. These receptors all come from a woman between 25 and 40 years old in good health.

CDR3: CASSLSIAGASYEQYF. The DNA for the CDR3 is TGCGCCAGCAGCTTGTCGATAGCGGGAGCATCCTACGAGCAGTACTTC. The rearrangement links TRBV5-1 to TRBJ2-7; TRBD2 aligns across 9 bases. The V and J ends lost 1 base and 1 base, in that order; junction bases with no gene match: 6. Germline V gene lookup returns CDR1 SGHRS and CDR2 YFSETQ. There are 16 residues in the CDR3.

The genes are TRBV6-5 and TRBJ2-1; D may be TRBD2 (6 bases). This CDR3 has 16 residues. Germline V lookup: CDR1 MNHEY, CDR2 SVGAGI. Trimming stripped 0 bases from V and 1 base from J, with 10 bases between. The CDR3 here is CASSYSFAGSYNEQFF. CDR3 sequence (DNA): TGTGCCAGCAGTTACTCGTTCGCGGGATCCTACAATGAGCAGTTCTTC.

This clone came up once. The chain uses TRBV18 and TRBJ1-2, with TRBD1 identical over 9 bases. The length of the CDR3 is 15 residues. Germline CDR1 is KGHSH and CDR2 is LQKENI. V was pared by 2 bases and J by 3 bases, with 4 bases of the junction left unmatched. The CDR3 protein is CASSPSTGGDYGYTF. The CDR3 DNA follows: TGTGCCAGCTCACCATCAACAGGGGGCGACTATGGCTACACCTTC.

This chain links TRBV2 with TRBJ2-6, with a weak D call TRBD1 (6 bases). This CDR3 is 15 amino acids long. Deletions cut 6 bases from V and 1 base from J, with 10 bases between. The V gene's germline CDR1 is SNHLY and CDR2 FYNNEI. The CDR3 DNA is TGTGCCAGCAGGGAACAGGGATCTGGGGCCAACGTCCTGACTTTC. This sequence encodes CASREQGSGANVLTF.

This clone occurred once. The chain joins TRBV2 to TRBJ1-1; D is unclear. V was shortened by 5 bases and J by 6 bases, with 13 bases between the two germline ends. Germline V gene lookup returns CDR1 SNHLY and CDR2 FYNNEI. The CDR3 is 13 amino acids. CDR3 nucleotide sequence: TGTGCCAGCAGTCCTGACACCTTTTCTGAAGCTTTCTTT. This gives the protein CASSPDTFSEAFF. Drawing the rest from reference TRBV2 and TRBJ1-1, the complete variable domain is EPEVTQTPSHQVTQMGQEVILRCVPISNHLYFYWYRQILGQKVEFLVSFYNNEISEKSEIFDDQFSVERPDGSNFTLKIRSTKLEDSAMYFCASSPDTFSEAFFGQGTRLTVV.

The rearrangement links TRBV5-1 to TRBJ1-3, with D uncertain. This CDR3 has 14 residues. Trimming pared 4 bases from V and 0 bases from J, leaving 8 bases between. Germline V gives CDR1 SGHRS, CDR2 YFSETQ. In DNA, the CDR3 is TGCGCCAGCAGCAGGACGGCCTCTGGAAACACCATATATTTT. It specifies CASSRTASGNTIYF.

The chain uses TRBV5-6 and TRBJ1-4, with 12 bases matching TRBD1. The J segment lost 6 bases and the V segment lost 4 bases, leaving 7 bases of the junction unmatched. Germline-derived CDR1 and CDR2 are SGHDT and YYEEEE. The CDR3 is made up of 16 amino acids. CDR3 in amino acids: CASSRGTGGADEKLFF. DNA for the CDR3: TGTGCCAGCAGCAGAGGGACAGGGGGCGCAGATGAAAAACTGTTTTTT.

This chain links TRBV29-1 with TRBJ2-3; D gene uncertain. CDR3 length: 11 residues. Per the germline V gene, CDR1 is SQVTM and CDR2 is ANQGSEA. V was pared by 4 bases and J by 7 bases, with 9 bases between. This CDR3 is CSVAPPYTQYF. The CDR3 nucleotides read TGCAGCGTTGCCCCCCCTTATACGCAGTATTTT.

The chain employs TRBV5-1 and TRBJ2-6; TRBD1 aligns across 9 bases. The trim removed 4 bases at V and 4 bases at J, leaving 9 bases unmatched. The CDR3 loop spans 17 amino acids. Germline V gene sequence: CDR1 SGHRS, CDR2 YFSETQ. CDR3 in amino acids: CASSPGTGLEGANVLTF. The CDR3 DNA reads as TGCGCCAGCAGCCCCGGGACAGGGCTCGAGGGGGCCAACGTCCTGACTTTC.

The chain joins TRBV5-4 to TRBJ2-5; 9 nucleotides agree with TRBD2. Germline values: CDR1 SGHNT, CDR2 YYREEE (reference sequence). The CDR3 loop spans 15 amino acids. V shed 0 bases and J 2 bases; nucleotides not matched to a gene: 2. The CDR3 protein is CASSLGTSDQETQYF. DNA for the CDR3: TGTGCCAGCAGCTTGGGGACTAGCGATCAAGAGACCCAGTACTTC.

The rearrangement uses TRBV10-1 and TRBJ2-1, with D possibly matching TRBD1 (5 bases). CDR3 length: 12 residues. The V end was cut by 4 bases, the J end by 11 bases, with 12 bases between. Germline CDR1 WNHNN, CDR2 SYGVQD (reference sequence). CDR3 residues: CASSATGTKQFF. CDR3 DNA sequence: TGCGCCAGCAGTGCCACAGGTACGAAGCAGTTCTTC.

The chain recombines TRBV28 with TRBJ2-7; D might be TRBD1 (6 bases). V was trimmed by 7 bases and J by 2 bases, leaving 18 bases between them. Germline V gives CDR1 MDHEN, CDR2 SYDVKM. The CDR3 has 15 amino acids. The CDR3 sequence is CASTPGPQGTYEQYF. CDR3 in DNA: TGTGCCAGCACCCCAGGACCACAGGGCACCTACGAGCAGTACTTC.

The rearrangement uses TRBV19 and TRBJ1-5, with 7 bases aligning to TRBD1. The CDR3 sequence is 15 residues long. The germline CDR1 and CDR2 sequences are LNHDA and SQIVND (reference sequence). V lost 6 bases and J lost 2; bases outside the gene matches: 7. In nucleotides, the CDR3 is TGTGCCAGTAGGCGGGAGGGGGCGGGCAATCAGCCCCAGCATTTT. Translating it yields CASRREGAGNQPQHF.

The chain uses TRBV5-4 and TRBJ1-1; D is unclear. The CDR3 totals 13 residues. Germline V gene sequence: CDR1 SGHNT, CDR2 YYREEE (reference sequence). The V and J ends lost 2 bases and 8 bases respectively, with 13 bases between them. The CDR3 sequence is CASSFYLGREAFF. In DNA, the CDR3 is TGTGCCAGCAGCTTCTATTTGGGCAGGGAAGCTTTCTTT.

This chain uses TRBV28 with TRBJ2-7, with TRBD2 matching 10 bases. The CDR3 is 14 residues long. The junction had 5 bases not matched to a gene; V was cut back by 5 bases and J by 4 bases. In germline, CDR1 is MDHEN, CDR2 SYDVKM. The CDR3: CASSESGREYEQYF. The CDR3 bases are TGTGCCAGCAGTGAGAGCGGGAGGGAGTACGAGCAGTACTTC.

This clone has just a few counts. The chain recombines TRBV30 with TRBJ2-7; D may be TRBD2 (6 bases). CDR3 length: 14 residues. In germline, CDR1 is GTSNPN, CDR2 SVGIG (reference sequence). V dropped 0 bases and J dropped 3 bases, with 12 bases sitting between them. The CDR3 region is CAWSVFGSIYEQYF. The CDR3 DNA reads TGTGCCTGGAGTGTATTCGGGAGTATCTACGAGCAGTACTTC.

The V call is TRBV28, the J call TRBJ1-1, with D possibly TRBD1 on 5 matching bases. The CDR3 is 12 residues long. Per the germline V gene, CDR1 is MDHEN and CDR2 is SYDVKM. Trimming pared 3 bases from V and 10 bases from J, leaving 12 bases between. The CDR3 DNA reads TGTGCCAGCAGTTTCGGGGCAAGGCGAGCTTTCTTT. Translating gives CASSFGARRAFF.

The chain has TRBV29-1 and TRBJ2-5; perhaps D is TRBD1 or TRBD2 (6 bases each). The CDR3 loop spans 16 amino acids. Germline V CDR1 and CDR2: SQVTM, ANQGSEA. The V end lost 3 bases, the J end lost 11 bases, and 28 bases lay between the germline ends. The CDR3 DNA reads TGCAGCGTTGATCTCCCAGGGGCAACCGGGACGGGAGAGCAGTACTTC. Translated, it gives CSVDLPGATGTGEQYF.

Points on this clone: Other DNA variants within this sample encode the same CDR3. As DNA, the CDR3 is TGTGCCAGCAGCCCCCCGGGGCAGGGAGGTGGCGGGGAGCTGTTTTTT. Translating gives CASSPPGQGGGGELFF. The V and J genes are TRBV28 and TRBJ2-2, with D possibly matching TRBD2 (6 bases). From germline, CDR1 is MDHEN and CDR2 SYDVKM. The CDR3 is 16 residues long. V gave up 6 bases and J gave up 7 bases, with 21 bases separating them.

This chain's CDR3 is CASSQGQGARGNQPQHF. CDR3 nucleotides: TGTGCCAGCAGCCAAGGACAGGGGGCAAGAGGCAATCAGCCCCAGCATTTT. The J gene is TRBJ1-5, the V gene TRBV4-2, with 10 positions matching TRBD1. The CDR3 is 17 amino acids. The V gene end was trimmed by 1 base and the J gene end by 2 bases; junction bases not matched to a gene: 5. The germline V gene has CDR1 LGHNA and CDR2 YNFKEQ.

The CDR3 DNA sequence: TGCAGCGTTGAAGTGGTCCCCCGGGGGGTCAATGAGCAGTTCTTC. This encodes CSVEVVPRGVNEQFF. The chain links TRBV29-1 to TRBJ2-1; TRBD2 aligns across 7 bases. The CDR3 totals 15 residues. V lost 1 base to trimming and J lost 6 bases; unmatched junction nucleotides: 9. In germline, CDR1 is SQVTM, CDR2 ANQGSEA.

This clone showed up just a few times. The chain combines TRBV16 with TRBJ1-2; D call uncertain. V was cut by 2 bases and J by 2 bases, with 3 bases left in between. Per germline, CDR1 KGHSY and CDR2 FQNENV. This CDR3 has 12 amino acids. DNA for the CDR3: TGTGCCAGCAGCCAAGACAACTATGGCTACACCTTC. This translates into CASSQDNYGYTF.

The CDR3 nucleotides are TGTGCCAGCAGCCAAGTTGCGGGCGGGAGGGCGGCTAATGAGCAGTTCTTC. Translating it yields CASSQVAGGRAANEQFF. The chain carries TRBV14 and TRBJ2-1; 9 nucleotides match TRBD2. Unmatched junction bases numbered 11, after V lost 1 base and J lost 7 bases. Germline V lookup: CDR1 SGHDN, CDR2 FVKESK. This CDR3 region has 17 residues.

This sequence joins TRBV28 and TRBJ1-1; D call uncertain. CDR1 MDHEN and CDR2 SYDVKM come from the germline V gene. V gave up 8 bases and J gave up 1 base, with 8 bases separating them. The CDR3 has 12 amino acids. This CDR3 reads CASREANTEAFF. The CDR3 DNA reads TGTGCCAGCCGGGAGGCGAACACTGAAGCTTTCTTT.

This clone was seen more than once but under ten times. The same CDR3 is also encoded by other DNA sequences in this sample. The chain uses TRBV10-3 and TRBJ1-5; 9 bases align to TRBD1. The CDR3 has 16 residues. Unmatched junction bases numbered 2, after V lost 1 base and J lost 1 base. The V gene's germline CDR1 is ENHRY and CDR2 SYGVKD. This chain's CDR3 is CAISEWDRVSNQPQHF. The CDR3 DNA sequence: TGTGCCATCAGTGAGTGGGACAGGGTAAGCAATCAGCCCCAGCATTTT.

A word on this clone: No DNA is shown, since the ends of the CDR3 on it are uncertain; the CDR3 is the one TCRdb lists. This rearrangement joins TRBV27 to TRBJ2-1; no check of the table's D call, TRBD2, against the DNA was made. Looked up from germline, CDR1 is MNHEY and CDR2 is SMNVEV (reference sequence). The CDR3 is 13 amino acids in total, end residues counted. The CDR3 sequence is CASSFASGSLRFF.

This sequence joins TRBV5-1 and TRBJ2-3; D may be TRBD1 (5 bases). V lost 0 bases and J lost 2, with 13 bases in between. This CDR3 comprises 16 residues. Germline V gene data show CDR1 as SGHRS and CDR2 as YFSETQ. Here the CDR3 DNA reads TGCGCCAGCAGCTTGGGGGCAAATGGGGCCACAGATACGCAGTATTTT. It is translated as CASSLGANGATDTQYF.

V usage is TRBV5-1 and J usage is TRBJ2-3; 8 bases line up with TRBD1. CDR1 is SGHRS and CDR2 is YFSETQ in the germline V gene. Trimming at V came to 2 bases and at J to 4 bases, leaving 6 bases not matched to a gene. The CDR3 covers 15 residues. The DNA for the CDR3 is TGCGCCAGCAGCTTCGGACAGGGCCCCCCAGATACGCAGTATTTT. Its translation: CASSFGQGPPDTQYF. Drawing the rest from reference TRBV5-1 and TRBJ2-3, the complete variable domain is KAGVTQTPRYLIKTRGQQVTLSCSPISGHRSVSWYQQTPGQGLQFLFEYFSETQRNKGNFPGRFSGRQFSNSRSEMNVSTLELGDSALYLCASSFGQGPPDTQYFGPGTRLTVL.

To note about this clone: An end of the junction does not agree with germline; a read error may underlie this. The chain is built from TRBV6-5 and TRBJ2-7; D possibly uses TRBD1 or TRBD2 (5 bases each). The CDR3 loop spans 14 amino acids. CDR1 and CDR2 (germline): MNHEY, SVGAGI. The DNA of the CDR3 is TGTGCCAGCAGCTACTCGGACTCTGGGGGCGAGCAGTACTTC. Translated: CASSYSDSGGEQYF.

This clone was counted only a few times. This chain uses TRBV9 with TRBJ1-4; no clear D gene. V dropped 0 bases and J dropped 4 bases, with 10 bases sitting between them. This CDR3 has 15 amino acids. Germline values: CDR1 SGDLS, CDR2 YYNGEE. The CDR3 loop reads CASSVGSVYNEKLFF. The CDR3 region has the DNA TGTGCCAGCAGCGTAGGCTCTGTTTATAATGAAAAACTGTTTTTT.